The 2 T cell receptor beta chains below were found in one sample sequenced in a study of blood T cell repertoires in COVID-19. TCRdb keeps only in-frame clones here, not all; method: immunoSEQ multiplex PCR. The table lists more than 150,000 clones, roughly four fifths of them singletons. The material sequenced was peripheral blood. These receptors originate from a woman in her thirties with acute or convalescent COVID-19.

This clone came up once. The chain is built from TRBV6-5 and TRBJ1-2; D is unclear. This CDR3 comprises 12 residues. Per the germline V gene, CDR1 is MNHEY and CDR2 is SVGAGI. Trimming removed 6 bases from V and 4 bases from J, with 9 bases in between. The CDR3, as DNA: TGTGCCAGCAGGCAGGATGGCTATGGCTACACCTTC. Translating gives CASRQDGYGYTF.

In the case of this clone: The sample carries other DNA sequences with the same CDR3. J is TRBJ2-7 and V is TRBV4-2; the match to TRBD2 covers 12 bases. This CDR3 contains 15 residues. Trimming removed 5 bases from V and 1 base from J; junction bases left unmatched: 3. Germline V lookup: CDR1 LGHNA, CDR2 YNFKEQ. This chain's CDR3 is CASSKTSGSSYEQYF. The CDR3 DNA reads TGTGCCAGCAGCAAGACTAGCGGGAGTTCCTACGAGCAGTACTTC.